One and the same sample provided the 3 T cell receptor beta chains below, sequenced in a study of blood T cell repertoires in COVID-19. Clones were read by immunoSEQ multiplex PCR, and TCRdb kept only the in-frame ones, dropping some. The sample holds roughly 27,000 clones, nearly 90% seen once. Source material: peripheral blood. Every receptor here comes from a human donor in a cohort sampled during active COVID-19.

The V call is TRBV7-9, the J call TRBJ1-1; the D gene is possibly TRBD1 (6 bases). CDR1 SEHNR and CDR2 FQNEAQ come from the germline V gene (reference sequence). There are 13 residues in the CDR3. V lost 5 bases and J lost 3, with 10 bases in between. CDR3 loop: CASSPQGYTEAFF. The CDR3 nucleotides read TGTGCCAGCAGCCCACAGGGTTACACTGAAGCTTTCTTT. Full variable domain (rest looked up from reference TRBV7-9 and TRBJ1-1): DTGVSQNPRHKITKRGQNVTFRCDPISEHNRLYWYRQTLGQGPEFLTYFQNEAQLEKSRLLSDRFSAERPKGSFSTLEIQRTEQGDSAMYLCASSPQGYTEAFFGQGTRLTVV.

The J gene is TRBJ2-2, the V gene TRBV27; 12 bases map to TRBD2. V lost 7 bases and J lost 2; bases outside the gene matches: 5. The CDR3 loop spans 16 amino acids. CDR1 MNHEY and CDR2 SMNVEV come from the germline V gene (reference sequence). DNA for the CDR3: TGTGCCAGCAAACAACTAGCGGGGGGAAACACCGGGGAGCTGTTTTTT. Protein product: CASKQLAGGNTGELFF.

The rearrangement links TRBV5-4 to TRBJ2-1, with a tentative D call TRBD2 (6 bases). V was clipped by 2 bases and J by 9 bases, with 12 bases between them. Germline CDR1 and CDR2: SGHNT and YYREEE (reference sequence). The CDR3 contains 13 residues. The CDR3 bases are TGTGCCAGCAGCTTTGGGGGGAATCTTGAGCAGTTCTTC. Amino acids: CASSFGGNLEQFF.